This is a list of T cell receptor beta chains from one sample in a study of blood T cells in healthy people across ages. Using its own MiXCR run on the 5' RACE reads, TCRdb lists one record per CDR3 protein. Of 450,000 to 700,000 distinct CDR3 sequences listed, approximately 25% were seen once; the top ten hold 18%. Sequencing was carried out using blood. These receptors all stem from a woman between 70 and 85 years old in good health. Each CDR3 is given with its conserved first and last residue. D genes are given only for firm matches. Clone size is not always given. Where it is, it says once, few, many or a class for expanded clones.

CDR3: CSAGPSPASERSSYNEQFF
DNA: TGCAGTGCTGGCCCGAGTCCCGCCTCAGAGCGGAGCTCCTACAATGAGCAGTTCTTC
V: TRBV20-1
length: 19
J: TRBJ2-1
size: -
D: -

CDR3: CASSLVVAGGANVLTF
DNA: TGTGCCAGCAGCTTAGTTGTGGCGGGCGGGGCCAACGTCCTGACTTTC
V: TRBV7-2
length: 16
J: TRBJ2-6
size: many
D: -

CDR3: CASRGTGGHEQYF
DNA: TGTGCCAGCAGGGGGACAGGGGGCCACGAGCAGTACTTC
V: TRBV3-1
length: 13
J: TRBJ2-7
size: few
D: TRBD1

CDR3: CASSQVNLATDTQYF
DNA: TGCGCCAGCAGCCAAGTTAACCTAGCCACAGATACGCAGTATTTT
V: TRBV4-3
length: 15
J: TRBJ2-3
size: -
D: -

CDR3: CASSTHNEQFF
DNA: TGTGCCAGCAGTACTCACAATGAGCAGTTCTTC
V: TRBV2
length: 11
J: TRBJ2-1
size: many
D: -

CDR3: CSARASDNSYNEQFF
DNA: TGCAGTGCTAGAGCTAGCGATAATTCCTACAATGAGCAGTTCTTC
V: TRBV20-1
length: 15
J: TRBJ2-1
size: -
D: -

CDR3: CASSEYPPGRIYGYTF
DNA: TGTGCCAGCAGTGAATATCCCCCAGGACGGATCTATGGCTACACCTTC
V: TRBV25-1
length: 16
J: TRBJ1-2
size: few
D: -

CDR3: CSARPSGGHNEQFF
DNA: TGCAGTGCTAGACCTAGCGGGGGACACAATGAGCAGTTCTTC
V: TRBV20-1
length: 14
J: TRBJ2-1
size: few
D: TRBD2

CDR3: CASSYYQRTGEQFF
DNA: TGTGCCAGCAGTTACTATCAGCGGACGGGTGAGCAGTTCTTC
V: TRBV6-2/TRBV6-3
length: 14
J: TRBJ2-1
size: -
D: -

CDR3: CASSQELAGGSYEQYF
DNA: TGCGCCAGCAGCCAAGAACTAGCGGGGGGTAGCTACGAGCAGTACTTC
V: TRBV4-1
length: 16
J: TRBJ2-7
size: -
D: TRBD2

CDR3: CASSQGRTSGNTIYF
DNA: TGTGCCAGCAGTCAGGGACGGACCTCTGGAAACACCATATATTTT
V: TRBV6-6
length: 15
J: TRBJ1-3
size: -
D: -

CDR3: CSARQGFEKLFF
DNA: TGCAGTGCTAGACAGGGTTTTGAAAAACTGTTTTTT
V: TRBV20-1
length: 12
J: TRBJ1-4
size: -
D: -

CDR3: CASSHTSGGSSYEQYF
DNA: TGTGCCAGCAGCCATACTAGCGGGGGGTCCTCCTACGAGCAGTACTTC
V: TRBV3-1
length: 16
J: TRBJ2-7
size: few
D: TRBD2

CDR3: CASSRRRTEQFF
DNA: TGTGCCAGCAGCAGGCGAAGGACCGAGCAGTTCTTC
V: TRBV21-1
length: 12
J: TRBJ2-1
size: few
D: -

CDR3: CASGLRQGTQETQYF
DNA: TGTGCTAGTGGTTTGCGACAGGGCACGCAAGAGACCCAGTACTTC
V: TRBV12-5
length: 15
J: TRBJ2-5
size: -
D: TRBD1

CDR3: CATQERDGDYEQYF
DNA: TGTGCCACCCAGGAGCGGGACGGGGACTACGAGCAGTACTTC
V: TRBV2
length: 14
J: TRBJ2-7
size: -
D: TRBD2

CDR3: CASSAQGVGTEAFF
DNA: TGTGCCAGCAGCGCCCAGGGTGTAGGGACTGAAGCTTTCTTT
V: TRBV7-2
length: 14
J: TRBJ1-1
size: -
D: -

CDR3: CASSFRVPGYEQYF
DNA: TGTGCCAGCAGCTTCCGGGTTCCGGGCTACGAGCAGTACTTC
V: TRBV7-2
length: 14
J: TRBJ2-7
size: -
D: -

CDR3: CASTDPQGGHTEAFF
DNA: TGCGCCAGCACTGATCCCCAGGGGGGGCACACTGAAGCTTTCTTT
V: TRBV5-1
length: 15
J: TRBJ1-1
size: few
D: TRBD1

CDR3: CASSAGTGKSSPLHF
DNA: TGTGCCAGCAGCGCCGGGACAGGGAAGAGTTCACCCCTCCACTTT
V: TRBV2
length: 15
J: TRBJ1-6
size: few
D: TRBD1

CDR3: CSARGLVSEQYF
DNA: TGCAGTGCTAGGGGACTGGTCTCCGAGCAGTACTTC
V: TRBV20-1
length: 12
J: TRBJ2-7
size: -
D: -

CDR3: CASSFLGLSSYNEQFF
DNA: TGTGCCAGCAGCTTTCTCGGATTGAGCTCCTACAATGAGCAGTTCTTC
V: TRBV7-2
length: 16
J: TRBJ2-1
size: -
D: -

CDR3: CASSWRGTSTDTQYF
DNA: TGTGCCAGCAGTTGGCGGGGGACGAGCACAGATACGCAGTATTTT
V: TRBV6-5
length: 15
J: TRBJ2-3
size: -
D: TRBD2

CDR3: CASSLQGLNNEQFF
DNA: TGCGCCAGCAGCTTACAAGGACTGAACAATGAGCAGTTCTTC
V: TRBV5-1
length: 14
J: TRBJ2-1
size: -
D: -

CDR3: CSGLRSYNEQFF
DNA: TGCAGCGGGCTCAGGTCCTACAATGAGCAGTTCTTC
V: TRBV29-1
length: 12
J: TRBJ2-1
size: few
D: -

CDR3: CASSTRPTGTSGQETQYF
DNA: TGCGCCAGCAGCACCCGCCCTACCGGGACTAGCGGACAAGAGACCCAGTACTTC
V: TRBV5-1
length: 18
J: TRBJ2-5
size: few
D: TRBD2

CDR3: CASNGQGSEQYF
DNA: TGTGCCAGCAACGGACAGGGGAGCGAGCAGTACTTC
V: TRBV6-6
length: 12
J: TRBJ2-7
size: -
D: TRBD1

CDR3: CASSQRQANTEAFF
DNA: TGCGCCAGCAGCCAGCGACAGGCGAACACTGAAGCTTTCTTT
V: TRBV5-1
length: 14
J: TRBJ1-1
size: -
D: -

CDR3: CASSAYRGEQYF
DNA: TGTGCCAGCAGCGCCTACAGGGGCGAGCAGTACTTC
V: TRBV9
length: 12
J: TRBJ2-7
size: -
D: TRBD1

CDR3: CASSLASGTTNEKLFF
DNA: TGTGCCAGCAGCTTAGCGAGCGGTACAACTAATGAAAAACTGTTTTTT
V: TRBV7-9
length: 16
J: TRBJ1-4
size: -
D: -

CDR3: CASSYLGIFLHF
DNA: TGTGCCAGCAGTTATTTGGGTATCTTTCTCCACTTT
V: TRBV6-2/TRBV6-3
length: 12
J: TRBJ1-6
size: few
D: -

CDR3: CSAPLKGSSYNEQFF
DNA: TGCAGCGCTCCATTAAAGGGGAGCTCCTACAATGAGCAGTTCTTC
V: TRBV29-1
length: 15
J: TRBJ2-1
size: -
D: -

CDR3: CSAASGGSYNEQFF
DNA: TGCAGTGCCGCAAGCGGGGGATCCTACAATGAGCAGTTCTTC
V: TRBV20-1
length: 14
J: TRBJ2-1
size: few
D: TRBD2

CDR3: CASSYTEEVTEAFF
DNA: TGTGCCAGCAGTTACACGGAGGAGGTCACTGAAGCTTTCTTT
V: TRBV6-2/TRBV6-3
length: 14
J: TRBJ1-1
size: -
D: -

CDR3: CASTRRSSYEQYF
DNA: TGTGCCAGCACTCGCCGGAGCTCCTACGAGCAGTACTTC
V: TRBV6-4
length: 13
J: TRBJ2-7
size: few
D: -

CDR3: CASRYPGRVEKLFF
DNA: TGTGCCAGCAGATACCCGGGACGCGTGGAAAAACTGTTTTTT
V: TRBV2
length: 14
J: TRBJ1-4
size: -
D: -

CDR3: CSARPGGSGDTQYF
DNA: TGCAGTGCAAGACCGGGGGGGAGCGGTGATACGCAGTATTTT
V: TRBV20-1
length: 14
J: TRBJ2-3
size: few
D: TRBD2

CDR3: CASSVFGQSPGELFF
DNA: TGTGCCAGCAGCGTATTCGGACAGAGCCCCGGGGAGCTGTTTTTT
V: TRBV9
length: 15
J: TRBJ2-2
size: few
D: -

CDR3: CASSPSEVWNTEAFF
DNA: TGTGCCAGCAGTCCATCAGAGGTTTGGAACACTGAAGCTTTCTTT
V: TRBV12-3/TRBV12-4
length: 15
J: TRBJ1-1
size: -
D: -

CDR3: CSAPNQGMNTEAFF
DNA: TGCAGTGCCCCAAACCAGGGGATGAACACTGAAGCTTTCTTT
V: TRBV20-1
length: 14
J: TRBJ1-1
size: many
D: -

CDR3: CASSTGARREQFF
DNA: TGCGCCAGCAGCACCGGGGCGCGAAGGGAGCAGTTCTTC
V: TRBV5-1
length: 13
J: TRBJ2-1
size: many
D: -

CDR3: CSSAGLNTDTQYF
DNA: TGCAGCTCAGCGGGACTAAACACAGATACGCAGTATTTT
V: TRBV29-1
length: 13
J: TRBJ2-3
size: few
D: TRBD2

CDR3: CASSLKGETQYF
DNA: TGCGCCAGCAGCTTAAAAGGGGAGACCCAGTACTTC
V: TRBV5-1
length: 12
J: TRBJ2-5
size: many
D: -

CDR3: CSARHIAGGPYEQFF
DNA: TGCAGTGCTAGGCACATAGCGGGGGGGCCGTATGAGCAGTTCTTC
V: TRBV20-1
length: 15
J: TRBJ2-1
size: -
D: TRBD2

CDR3: CSARMERGAYNEQFF
DNA: TGCAGTGCTAGGATGGAGCGGGGGGCCTACAATGAGCAGTTCTTC
V: TRBV20-1
length: 15
J: TRBJ2-1
size: once
D: TRBD2

CDR3: CASSPQIGYTEAFF
DNA: TGTGCCAGTAGTCCCCAGATAGGATATACTGAAGCTTTCTTT
V: TRBV19
length: 14
J: TRBJ1-1
size: few
D: -

CDR3: CASSQRGGGGDTQYF
DNA: TGTGCCAGCAGCCAGCGGGGGGGAGGTGGGGATACGCAGTATTTT
V: TRBV4-2
length: 15
J: TRBJ2-3
size: -
D: TRBD2

CDR3: CASSVGAASSYNEQFF
DNA: TGTGCCAGCAGCGTAGGGGCGGCCAGCTCCTACAATGAGCAGTTCTTC
V: TRBV9
length: 16
J: TRBJ2-1
size: -
D: -

CDR3: CASSEGGNYGYTF
DNA: TGTGCCAGCAGCGAAGGGGGGAACTATGGCTACACCTTC
V: TRBV9
length: 13
J: TRBJ1-2
size: -
D: -

CDR3: CAGSLQSREKLFF
DNA: TGTGCCGGCAGCTTACAAAGCAGGGAAAAGCTGTTTTTT
V: TRBV7-3
length: 13
J: TRBJ2-2
size: few
D: -

CDR3: CASRSESVQPQHF
DNA: TGTGCCAGCAGATCGGAGTCCGTTCAGCCCCAGCATTTT
V: TRBV2
length: 13
J: TRBJ1-5
size: -
D: -

CDR3: CASSFGLTGTDTQYF
DNA: TGTGCCAGCTCATTTGGGCTGACAGGCACAGATACGCAGTATTTT
V: TRBV18
length: 15
J: TRBJ2-3
size: -
D: -

CDR3: CASSLIGDSGANVLTF
DNA: TGTGCCAGCAGCTTAATAGGTGACTCTGGGGCCAACGTCCTGACTTTC
V: TRBV7-3
length: 16
J: TRBJ2-6
size: few
D: -